These 7 T cell receptor beta chains were all obtained from the same sample, sequenced in a study of vaccination effects on CD4 cells after COVID-19. The data were produced by immunoSEQ multiplex PCR, yet TCRdb's version contains in-frame clones alone and is incomplete. The repertoire includes tens of thousands of clones, approximately 72% of them detected once, and just under 3% sits in the top ten. Before sequencing, viral peptide pools were used by the ViraFEST assay to expand antigen-specific CD4+ T cells. The authors isolated CD4+ T cells after 10 days of culture. Vaccinated participants had no history of SARS-CoV-2 infection and tested negative for nucleocapsid antibodies. No antigen is known for these receptors. Sequenced here: CD4+ T cells from PBMCs cultured with HCoV-NL63 spike peptides, sampled before COVID-19 vaccination. These receptors were taken from a human donor who received a COVID-19 vaccine.

Details on this clone: It is unclear where the CDR3 begins or ends on the DNA, so no DNA is shown, and the CDR3 is as TCRdb lists it. The V gene is TRBV27, the J gene TRBJ2-3; the table's D call, TRBD2, was not checked against the DNA. Ends included, the CDR3 has 17 residues. From germline, CDR1 is MNHEY and CDR2 SMNVEV (reference sequence). The CDR3 loop is CASSTSGLAGRTDTQYF.

CDR3 DNA: TGTGCCAGTAGTATGGGCGGGACTAGCAAAGAGACCCAGTACTTC. Its protein is CASSMGGTSKETQYF. This chain links TRBV19 with TRBJ2-5, with 9 bases lining up with TRBD2. After removal of 3 bases from V and 3 bases from J, the junction contained 5 bases not matched to a gene. The germline V gene has CDR1 LNHDA and CDR2 SQIVND (reference sequence). The CDR3 is made up of 15 amino acids.

This chain uses TRBV3-1 (or the pseudogene TRBV3-2) with TRBJ1-2; 11 positions agree with TRBD1. J was trimmed by 1 base and V by 4 bases; bases with no gene match: 5. Per germline, CDR1 LGHDT and CDR2 YNNKEL (reference sequence). CDR3 length: 16 residues. This CDR3 is CASSRDRGALNYGYTF. CDR3 nucleotide sequence: TGTGCCAGCAGCCGGGACAGGGGGGCCCTTAACTATGGCTACACCTTC.

This clone is a singleton in its sample. The chain couples TRBV10-3 to TRBJ1-1; the D is unclear. V dropped 10 bases and J dropped 4 bases, with 19 bases sitting between them. Germline assignment: CDR1 ENHRY and CDR2 SYGVKD. The CDR3 covers 14 residues. CDR3 sequence reads: CATKGGRWVTEAFF. DNA for the CDR3: TGTGCCACGAAAGGAGGGAGGTGGGTCACTGAAGCTTTCTTT.

The chain is built from TRBV15 and TRBJ2-2; D uncertain. CDR3 length equals 15 residues. V lost 3 bases and J 6 bases, leaving 14 bases between the germline ends. Germline V CDR1 and CDR2: LNHNV, YYDKDF (reference sequence). CDR3 sequence reads: CATSSPLTHPGELFF. Here the CDR3 DNA reads TGTGCCACCAGCAGTCCCCTCACTCACCCCGGGGAGCTGTTTTTT. Together with reference TRBV15 and TRBJ2-2, the CDR3 gives the full variable domain: DAMVIQNPRYQVTQFGKPVTLSCSQTLNHNVMYWYQQKSSQAPKLLFHYYDKDFNNEADTPDNFQSRRPNTSFCFLDIRSPGLGDTAMYLCATSSPLTHPGELFFGEGSRLTVL.

This clone turned up a few times. This chain joins TRBV6-5 and TRBJ2-7; tentatively, D is TRBD1 or TRBD2 (7 bases each). Germline loops: CDR1 MNHEY, CDR2 SVGAGI. V lost 6 bases, J lost 5 bases, and 20 bases lay in between. The CDR3 loop spans 15 amino acids. The CDR3, as DNA: TGTGCCAGCAGAAGACGTTCGGCAGGGGGGGACGAGCAGTACGTC. It is translated as CASRRRSAGGDEQYV.

V gene TRBV10-3 combines with J gene TRBJ2-5, with 10 bases fitting TRBD1. The CDR3 spans 15 residues. CDR1 and CDR2 (germline): ENHRY, SYGVKD. The junction had 4 bases not matched to a gene; V was cut back by 3 bases and J by 3 bases. The CDR3: CAISERGTGEETQYF. The CDR3 DNA is TGTGCCATCAGTGAAAGGGGGACAGGGGAAGAGACCCAGTACTTC.